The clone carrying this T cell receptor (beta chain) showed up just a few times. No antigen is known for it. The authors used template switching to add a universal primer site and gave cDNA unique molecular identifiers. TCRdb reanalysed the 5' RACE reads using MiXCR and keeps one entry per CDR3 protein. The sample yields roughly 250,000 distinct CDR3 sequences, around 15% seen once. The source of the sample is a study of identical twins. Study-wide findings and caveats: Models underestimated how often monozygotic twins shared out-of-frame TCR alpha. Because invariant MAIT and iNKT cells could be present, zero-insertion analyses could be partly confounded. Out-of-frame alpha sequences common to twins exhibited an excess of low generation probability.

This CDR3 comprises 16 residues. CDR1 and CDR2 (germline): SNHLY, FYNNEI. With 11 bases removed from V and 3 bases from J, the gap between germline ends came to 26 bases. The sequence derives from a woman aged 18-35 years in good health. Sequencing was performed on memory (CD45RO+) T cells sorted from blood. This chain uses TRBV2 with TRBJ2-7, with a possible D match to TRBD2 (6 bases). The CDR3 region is CAQHPAPPGESYEQYF. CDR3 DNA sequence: TGTGCCCAACACCCGGCCCCTCCGGGAGAAAGCTACGAGCAGTACTTC.